These 29 T cell receptor beta chains were all obtained from the same sample, sequenced in a study of CD8 T cells in ankylosing spondylitis. TCRdb re-derived calls from the 5' RACE reads in MiXCR, one entry per CDR3 protein. The data hold 250,000 to 300,000 distinct CDR3 sequences, with about 20% observed a single time. Sequenced sample: blood, either unsorted or a sorted T cell fraction (not recorded which). Every receptor here comes from a male donor with ankylosing spondylitis or in good health (not recorded which).

This clonotype was seen a few times. The genes are TRBV6-5 and TRBJ2-2, with D uncertain. The V gene lost 2 bases and the J gene lost 6 bases, with 10 bases spanning the gap. CDR3 length: 14 amino acids. Germline V gene data show CDR1 as MNHEY and CDR2 as SVGAGI. The chain's CDR3 is CASSYGSEAGELFF. CDR3 coding DNA: TGTGCCAGCAGTTACGGGTCCGAAGCCGGGGAGCTGTTTTTT.

The chain couples TRBV5-6 to TRBJ2-1; the D gene is possibly TRBD2 (5 bases). CDR1 is SGHDT and CDR2 is YYEEEE in the germline V gene. Trimming left V 3 bases short and J 10 bases short, with 11 bases between. There are 12 residues in the CDR3. CDR3 coding DNA: TGTGCCAGCAGCTATCTAGCTGACGAGCAGTTCTTC. Translation gives CASSYLADEQFF.

The chain couples TRBV5-1 to TRBJ2-7, with a tentative D call TRBD1 (6 bases). The CDR3 sequence is 16 residues long. V lost 4 bases and J lost 6, with 23 bases in between. Germline CDR1 SGHRS, CDR2 YFSETQ. CDR3 bases: TGCGCCAGCAGCCCTCCTGCGCAGGGGCCGAGTCGCGAGCAGTACTTC. It yields the protein CASSPPAQGPSREQYF.

The V and J genes are TRBV7-8 and TRBJ2-3; 7 positions agree with TRBD1. The CDR3 totals 13 residues. V shed 6 bases, J shed 5 bases, and the junction held 5 bases outside the gene matches. Germline CDR1 reads SGHVS; CDR2 reads FQNEAQ. The CDR3 DNA is TGTGCCAGCAGAGACGACAGGGAAGATACGCAGTATTTT. Protein sequence: CASRDDREDTQYF.

V usage is TRBV29-1 and J usage is TRBJ2-7; D could derive from TRBD1 or TRBD2 (6 bases each). V was trimmed by 7 bases and J by 3 bases, leaving 16 bases between them. Germline values: CDR1 SQVTM, CDR2 ANQGSEA. CDR3 length: 13 residues. The CDR3 nucleotides are TGCAGCGCCGCCGGAGGGGGGTACTACGAGCAGTACTTC. Its translation is CSAAGGGYYEQYF.

This clonotype was found a few times. CDR3 loop: CASSYGPSQGSPLHF. CDR3 nucleotide sequence: TGTGCCAGCAGTTATGGACCCAGTCAAGGATCACCCCTCCACTTT. The chain recombines TRBV6-5 with TRBJ1-6; D call uncertain. This CDR3 has 15 amino acids. V was shortened by 3 bases and J by 10 bases, with 16 bases between the two germline ends. Germline V gene sequence: CDR1 MNHEY, CDR2 SVGAGI.

This rearrangement joins TRBV10-3 to TRBJ2-2; no clear D gene. The CDR3 runs 12 residues. The V gene lost 5 bases and the J gene lost 6 bases, with 7 bases spanning the gap. Germline-derived CDR1 and CDR2 are ENHRY and SYGVKD. DNA of the CDR3: TGTGCCATCAGTCCTGGGCCCGGGGAGCTGTTTTTT. Its protein is CAISPGPGELFF.

This clonotype was detected many times. The chain uses TRBV15 and TRBJ2-4; TRBD1 agrees at 7 bases. The J segment lost 6 bases and the V segment lost 0 bases, leaving 14 bases of the junction unmatched. The germline gives CDR1 LNHNV, CDR2 YYDKDF (reference sequence). This CDR3 spans 18 amino acids. The CDR3 region has the DNA TGTGCCACCAGCAGAGACCGGGGACAGCCATCCCACGGAAACATTCAGTACTTC. Protein: CATSRDRGQPSHGNIQYF.

This clonotype was counted a few times. The chain links TRBV29-1 to TRBJ2-2; D uncertain. Trimming shortened V by 4 bases and J by 1 base, and 7 bases separated the two germline ends. The CDR3 extends over 13 amino acids. The germline gives CDR1 SQVTM, CDR2 ANQGSEA. This chain's CDR3 is CSVVPKNTGELFF. CDR3 nucleotides: TGCAGCGTTGTACCAAAGAACACCGGGGAGCTGTTTTTT.

The chain links TRBV7-2 to TRBJ2-7; TRBD2 matches 7 bases. The CDR3 runs to 14 residues. Trimming at V came to 8 bases and at J to 0 bases, leaving 7 bases not matched to a gene. The germline V gene has CDR1 SGHTA and CDR2 FQGNSA. The CDR3: CASDLWEGSYEQYF. The CDR3 DNA sequence: TGTGCCAGCGATCTGTGGGAGGGCTCCTACGAGCAGTACTTC.

The chain is built from TRBV2 and TRBJ1-4; possible D gene TRBD1, 6 bases. CDR1 and CDR2 from the germline V gene are SNHLY and FYNNEI. The CDR3 has 14 residues. V was trimmed by 2 bases and J by 7 bases, leaving 11 bases between them. The CDR3 DNA sequence: TGTGCCAGCAGTGAACGGCAGGGGAGTGAAAAACTGTTTTTT. It translates to CASSERQGSEKLFF.

This clonotype was seen only a few times. This CDR3 reads CASSLAQGASFYEQYF. As DNA, the CDR3 is TGTGCCAGCAGCCTAGCCCAGGGGGCTTCCTTCTACGAGCAGTACTTC. The rearrangement links TRBV9 to TRBJ2-7; TRBD1 matches at 8 bases. Trimming removed 4 bases from V and 3 bases from J; junction bases left unmatched: 12. This CDR3 has 16 amino acids. Germline CDR1 reads SGDLS; CDR2 reads YYNGEE.

The chain employs TRBV7-3 and TRBJ2-3; 8 bases map to TRBD2. The length of the CDR3 is 16 residues. The V gene end was trimmed by 5 bases and the J gene end by 2 bases; junction bases not matched to a gene: 9. Per germline, CDR1 SGHTA and CDR2 FQGTGA. CDR3 DNA: TGTGCCAGCAGCCAAGGGAGTAGCGGGGTCACAGATACGCAGTATTTT. Protein product: CASSQGSSGVTDTQYF. The entire variable domain, with the rest obtained from reference TRBV7-3 and TRBJ2-3, is as follows: GAGVSQTPSNKVTEKGKYVELRCDPISGHTALYWYRQSLGQGPEFLIYFQGTGAADDSGLPNDRFFAVRPEGSVSTLKIQRTERGDSAVYLCASSQGSSGVTDTQYFGPGTRLTVL.

Ten or more counts support this clonotype. The rearrangement uses TRBV6-2 or TRBV6-3 and TRBJ2-1; D perhaps matches TRBD1 (6 bases). CDR3 size: 17 residues. V was clipped by 7 bases and J by 0 bases, with 19 bases between them. Per germline, CDR1 MNHEY and CDR2 SVGEGT. The CDR3 loop reads CASNVASWDNSYNEQFF. CDR3 bases: TGTGCCAGCAATGTAGCCTCATGGGACAACTCCTACAATGAGCAGTTCTTC.

This clonotype occurred a few times. The gene calls are TRBV4-1 and TRBJ1-5, with D hard to call. The germline CDR1 and CDR2 sequences are MGHRA and YSYEKL. V was clipped by 0 bases and J by 6 bases, with 12 bases between them. CDR3 length: 15 residues. In nucleotides, the CDR3 is TGCGCCAGCAGCCAAGATAACGAGGGAGGTCAGCCCCAGCATTTT. This codes for CASSQDNEGGQPQHF.

This clonotype was observed a few times. The chain carries TRBV29-1 and TRBJ2-5, with D possibly TRBD1 on 6 matching bases. Germline V CDR1 and CDR2: SQVTM, ANQGSEA. The CDR3 contains 15 residues. Trimming shortened V by 0 bases and J by 5 bases, and 16 bases separated the two germline ends. The CDR3 protein is CSVEDHRVRRETQYF. In DNA, the CDR3 is TGCAGCGTTGAAGACCACAGGGTTAGGAGGGAGACCCAGTACTTC.

This clonotype has a count of ten or more. J is TRBJ2-3 and V is TRBV6-2 or TRBV6-3; weak D call: TRBD1 (5 bases). Trimming took off 8 bases at V and 2 bases at J, with 14 bases between the two ends. Germline CDR1 reads MNHEY; CDR2 reads SVGEGT. The CDR3 runs 14 residues. The CDR3 DNA sequence: TGTGCCAGCGAGCTATCAGGGCCCACAGATACGCAGTATTTT. It translates to CASELSGPTDTQYF.

A few counts support this clonotype. CDR3 sequence reads: CSVEDWIAGEVYNNEQFF. The CDR3 DNA is TGCAGCGTTGAAGATTGGATAGCGGGTGAAGTTTACAACAATGAGCAGTTCTTC. The V gene is TRBV29-1, the J gene TRBJ2-1; 7 bases align to TRBD2. This CDR3 spans 18 amino acids. V lost 0 bases, J lost 5 bases, and 16 bases stayed unmatched. Germline lookup yields CDR1 SQVTM and CDR2 ANQGSEA.

The chain couples TRBV9 to TRBJ2-1, with 9 bases lining up with TRBD1. This CDR3 is built from 15 residues. The J segment lost 5 bases and the V segment lost 4 bases, leaving 7 bases of the junction unmatched. Germline-derived CDR1 and CDR2 are SGDLS and YYNGEE. CDR3 protein: CASSQWTGVHNEQFF. CDR3 coding DNA: TGTGCCAGCAGCCAATGGACAGGGGTGCACAATGAGCAGTTCTTC.

J is TRBJ1-2 and V is TRBV12-3 or TRBV12-4; no definite D call. V dropped 6 bases and J dropped 6 bases, with 8 bases sitting between them. This CDR3 has 11 amino acids. CDR3 sequence reads: CASSLLHGYTF. CDR3 DNA: TGTGCCAGCAGCCTCTTACATGGCTACACCTTC.

This clonotype was counted a single time. This rearrangement joins TRBV12-3 or TRBV12-4 to TRBJ2-3; D is ambiguous. Trimming shortened V by 9 bases and J by 1 base, and 14 bases separated the two germline ends. The CDR3 has 14 amino acids. The CDR3 is CASTPRFRTDTQYF. DNA for the CDR3: TGTGCCAGTACCCCCAGATTTCGCACAGATACGCAGTATTTT.

In its sample, this clonotype was seen many times. The chain couples TRBV9 to TRBJ2-3; 9 bases match TRBD2. Germline CDR1 and CDR2: SGDLS and YYNGEE. The junction had 9 bases not matched to a gene; V was cut back by 0 bases and J by 4 bases. This CDR3 has 17 amino acids. DNA for the CDR3: TGTGCCAGCAGCGTAGCCGCCGGCCTAGCGGGATCAGATACGCAGTATTTT. The encoded protein is CASSVAAGLAGSDTQYF.

The genes are TRBV6-2 or TRBV6-3 and TRBJ2-1; tentatively, D is TRBD2 (6 bases). The germline gives CDR1 MNHEY, CDR2 SVGEGT. The CDR3 covers 15 residues. Trimming cost V 6 bases and J 6 bases, with 18 bases left between them. The CDR3 bases are TGTGCCAGCAGCCTACTAGCCCTAGTCCCCAATGAGCAGTTCTTC. This translates into CASSLLALVPNEQFF.

The V gene is TRBV29-1, the J gene TRBJ2-1; possible D gene TRBD1, 5 bases. Germline V gene data show CDR1 as SQVTM and CDR2 as ANQGSEA. V was trimmed by 0 bases and J by 10 bases, leaving 13 bases between them. CDR3 length equals 13 residues. In nucleotides, the CDR3 is TGCAGCGTTGAAGATGCAGGGTTTGGAGAGCAGTTCTTC. Translation gives CSVEDAGFGEQFF.

The rearrangement links TRBV18 to TRBJ2-2; D is possibly TRBD2 (6 bases). The CDR3 totals 15 residues. The germline V and J ends were trimmed by 3 bases and 4 bases, with 12 bases remaining between them. The germline V gene has CDR1 KGHSH and CDR2 LQKENI. The CDR3 DNA reads as TGTGCCAGCTCACCGCGGGACGACAGCACCGGGGAGCTGTTTTTT. This sequence encodes CASSPRDDSTGELFF.

This chain links TRBV12-3 or TRBV12-4 with TRBJ1-1; TRBD1 is a possible D gene (5 bases). This CDR3 is built from 10 residues. Trimming stripped 8 bases from V and 5 bases from J, with 6 bases between. Written as DNA, the CDR3 is TGTGCCAGCGGGGGGACTGAAGCTTTCTTT. Translated: CASGGTEAFF.

This clonotype has only a few counts. The chain carries TRBV9 and TRBJ2-2; possibly TRBD2 for D (6 bases). The ends were cut back, 4 bases at V and 2 bases at J, with 18 bases in the middle. The CDR3 consists of 17 residues. Germline V CDR1 and CDR2: SGDLS, YYNGEE. The CDR3 spells CASSTPGELANTGELFF. The CDR3 DNA follows: TGTGCCAGCAGCACACCTGGGGAACTAGCTAACACCGGGGAGCTGTTTTTT.

This clonotype was recorded many times. This chain uses TRBV29-1 with TRBJ2-7; 10 nucleotides line up with TRBD2. The CDR3 totals 14 residues. CDR1 and CDR2 from the germline V gene are SQVTM and ANQGSEA. Trimming at V came to 3 bases and at J to 7 bases, leaving 9 bases not matched to a gene. In DNA form, the CDR3 reads TGCAGCGTTGATGAGCGGGAGGGCCATGGGGAGCAGTACTTC. Protein sequence: CSVDEREGHGEQYF.

This clonotype was observed a handful of times. The chain combines TRBV14 with TRBJ2-3; 9 bases align to TRBD1. This CDR3 spans 16 amino acids. Trimming took 0 bases from V and 2 from J; bases not matched to a gene: 3. Germline assignment: CDR1 SGHDN and CDR2 FVKESK. CDR3 in DNA: TGTGCCAGCAGCCAAGATGGGACAGGGTTCACAGATACGCAGTATTTT. Translated: CASSQDGTGFTDTQYF.